Presented here are 2 T cell receptor beta chains from one specimen sequenced in a study of blood T cell repertoires in COVID-19. Profiling relied on immunoSEQ multiplex PCR, and the TCRdb table lists in-frame clones only, not all of them. The sample lists 220,000 or so clones; roughly 86% were seen once. The sample comprised PBMCs or T cells enriched from blood (not recorded which). All receptors come from a woman aged 45-65 years who had recovered from COVID-19.

The rearrangement uses TRBV15 and TRBJ2-2; the D is unclear. Trimming took 1 base from V and 1 from J, leaving 10 bases between them. This CDR3 region has 16 residues. Per germline, CDR1 LNHNV and CDR2 YYDKDF (reference sequence). The CDR3: CATSRVALRNTGELFF. CDR3 DNA sequence: TGTGCCACCAGCAGAGTAGCACTCCGGAACACCGGGGAGCTGTTTTTT.

In nucleotides, the CDR3 is TGTGCCAGTAGTGTCTGGGGTACAGGGTTTGGAGAGACCCAGTACTTC. Translated, it gives CASSVWGTGFGETQYF. The chain links TRBV19 to TRBJ2-5, with a possible D match to TRBD1 (6 bases). The germline gives CDR1 LNHDA, CDR2 SQIVND (reference sequence). V lost 5 bases and J lost 4, with 20 bases in between. The CDR3 extends over 16 amino acids. Supplemented by reference TRBV19 and TRBJ2-5, the full variable domain reads DGGITQSPKYLFRKEGQNVTLSCEQNLNHDAMYWYRQDPGQGLRLIYYSQIVNDFQKGDIAEGYSVSREKKESFPLTVTSAQKNPTAFYLCASSVWGTGFGETQYFGPGTRLLVL.